The 22 T cell receptor beta chains below all came from one sample that was sequenced in a study of blood T cell repertoires in COVID-19. Libraries were prepared by immunoSEQ multiplex PCR; TCRdb keeps only in-frame clonotypes and omits some of them. This sample has about 230,000 clones, with 80% to 85% found just once. The sequenced sample was peripheral blood. The receptors originated from a man in his forties with acute or convalescent COVID-19.

V is TRBV12-3 or TRBV12-4 and J is TRBJ2-7, with a weak D call TRBD1 (6 bases). This CDR3 region has 13 residues. Trimming removed 4 bases at V and 7 bases at J, with 14 bases between. The CDR3 loop reads CASSYAGTGEQYF. CDR3 sequence (DNA): TGTGCCAGCAGTTATGCAGGAACAGGGGAGCAGTACTTC.

The chain has TRBV11-3 and TRBJ2-3; D gene ambiguous. Trimming pared 1 base from V and 3 bases from J, leaving 11 bases between. Germline-derived CDR1 and CDR2 are SGHNT and YENEEA. This CDR3 contains 15 residues. CDR3 residues: CASSLGRGNTDTQYF. CDR3 coding DNA: TGTGCCAGCAGCTTAGGACGAGGAAATACAGATACGCAGTATTTT.

The V call is TRBV2, the J call TRBJ2-7; a possible D gene is TRBD2 (7 bases). Germline lookup yields CDR1 SNHLY and CDR2 FYNNEI. There are 16 residues in the CDR3. The germline V and J ends were trimmed by 4 bases and 4 bases, with 20 bases remaining between them. CDR3 DNA: TGTGCCAGCAGTGGGCGGGGAGGGGGTCCCCCTTACGAGCAGTACTTC. It translates to CASSGRGGGPPYEQYF.

CDR3 nucleotide sequence: TGTGCCAGCAGCGTAGGAACAGGGGAAGGTGAAAAACTGTTTTTT. Its translation is CASSVGTGEGEKLFF. The chain combines TRBV9 with TRBJ1-4; 7 nucleotides line up with TRBD1. V was clipped by 0 bases and J by 7 bases; unmatched bases: 6. The CDR3 is made up of 15 amino acids. CDR1 and CDR2 (germline): SGDLS, YYNGEE.

J is TRBJ1-2 and V is TRBV7-9; the D gene is possibly TRBD1 (6 bases). Germline V gene sequence: CDR1 SEHNR, CDR2 FQNEAQ (reference sequence). The CDR3 spans 13 residues. Trimming stripped 3 bases from V and 9 bases from J, with 14 bases between. CDR3 protein: CASSLEGGVSYTF. The CDR3 DNA reads as TGTGCCAGCAGCTTGGAAGGGGGTGTCAGCTACACCTTC.

The gene calls are TRBV3-1 (or the pseudogene TRBV3-2) and TRBJ2-7, with 8 bases aligning to TRBD1. The V and J ends lost 0 bases and 4 bases, in that order; junction bases with no gene match: 5. The CDR3 length is 15 residues. In germline, CDR1 is LGHDT, CDR2 YNNKEL (reference sequence). The CDR3 nucleotides read TGTGCCAGCAGCCAAGACTGGGGACAGGAGTACGAGCAGTACTTC. Residues: CASSQDWGQEYEQYF.

The chain couples TRBV4-1 to TRBJ1-1, with TRBD1 as a possible D gene (5 bases). V was shortened by 6 bases and J by 1 base, with 15 bases between the two germline ends. Germline assignment: CDR1 MGHRA and CDR2 YSYEKL. The CDR3 has 15 residues. CDR3 nucleotide sequence: TGCGCCAGCAGTTTGACGGCGGGGGGGAACACTGAAGCTTTCTTT. This sequence encodes CASSLTAGGNTEAFF.

This chain joins TRBV6-1 and TRBJ1-1, with D perhaps TRBD1 (6 bases). Germline V gene sequence: CDR1 MNHNS, CDR2 SASEGT. V lost 0 bases and J lost 1, with 12 bases in between. The CDR3 totals 16 residues. CDR3 sequence reads: CASSEAKNRANTEAFF. In DNA, the CDR3 is TGTGCCAGCAGTGAAGCAAAGAACAGGGCGAACACTGAAGCTTTCTTT.

The chain combines TRBV9 with TRBJ1-1, with no clear D. V lost 3 bases and J 4 bases, leaving 10 bases between the germline ends. Germline V CDR1 and CDR2: SGDLS, YYNGEE. This CDR3 spans 13 amino acids. CDR3 sequence: CASSAVVVTEAFF. The DNA of the CDR3 is TGTGCCAGCAGCGCGGTGGTCGTCACTGAAGCTTTCTTT.

This clone was detected once. This chain links TRBV30 with TRBJ2-3; 10 positions match TRBD2. The V segment lost 0 bases and the J segment 0 bases; nucleotides outside the gene matches: 0. Germline CDR1 GTSNPN, CDR2 SVGIG (reference sequence). The CDR3 totals 15 residues. The CDR3: CAWSVTSGSTDTQYF. The CDR3 DNA follows: TGTGCCTGGAGTGTGACTAGCGGGAGCACAGATACGCAGTATTTT.

The CDR3 region is CASKGVLAGELFF. The CDR3, as DNA: TGTGCCAGTAAAGGGGTGCTAGCCGGGGAGCTGTTTTTT. J is TRBJ2-2 and V is TRBV19, with D perhaps matching TRBD1 (5 bases). CDR1 and CDR2 (germline): LNHDA, SQIVND (reference sequence). V lost 7 bases and J 6 bases, leaving 12 bases between the germline ends. CDR3 length: 13 residues.

The chain links TRBV10-3 to TRBJ2-1; no firm D call. The CDR3 totals 10 residues. The germline CDR1 and CDR2 sequences are ENHRY and SYGVKD. Deletions cut 11 bases from V and 10 bases from J, with 12 bases between. The CDR3 reads CALGLREQFF. DNA for the CDR3: TGTGCCCTTGGGTTGCGGGAGCAGTTCTTC.

This clone was recorded a few times. This chain uses TRBV29-1 with TRBJ1-2; 8 nucleotides match TRBD1. Germline CDR1 and CDR2: SQVTM and ANQGSEA. Trimming removed 6 bases from V and 8 bases from J; junction bases left unmatched: 11. CDR3 length equals 13 residues. CDR3: CSVLPQGAGGYTF. CDR3 nucleotides: TGCAGCGTACTCCCCCAGGGGGCGGGGGGCTACACCTTC.

J is TRBJ2-3 and V is TRBV4-2; TRBD2 agrees at 8 bases. V trimming: 4 bases; J trimming: 0 bases; junction bases outside the gene matches: 6. CDR3 length: 16 residues. In germline, CDR1 is LGHNA, CDR2 YNFKEQ. In DNA, the CDR3 is TGTGCCAGCAGCCGGGGCGGGGGGACTAGCACAGATACGCAGTATTTT. Translated: CASSRGGGTSTDTQYF.

The chain carries TRBV2 and TRBJ1-4; unclear D gene. The CDR3 is made up of 13 amino acids. The V end was cut by 6 bases, the J end by 1 base, with 6 bases between. CDR1 and CDR2 from the germline V gene are SNHLY and FYNNEI. The CDR3 nucleotides are TGTGCCAGCAGACTCGAAACTAATGAAAAACTGTTTTTT. Amino acids: CASRLETNEKLFF.

The chain is built from TRBV6-5 and TRBJ1-1; tentatively, D is TRBD1 (5 bases). V lost 0 bases to trimming and J lost 12 bases, with 17 bases between them. The CDR3 has 14 residues. Germline-derived CDR1 and CDR2 are MNHEY and SVGAGI. The CDR3 sequence is CASSYSTEQAVSFF. In nucleotides, the CDR3 is TGTGCCAGCAGTTACTCGACGGAACAGGCCGTTTCTTTCTTT.

The sample holds one count of this clone. V and J are TRBV7-8 and TRBJ2-7, with TRBD2 identical over 10 bases. The CDR3 consists of 16 residues. The junction had 7 bases not matched to a gene; V was cut back by 1 base and J by 4 bases. The germline V gene encodes CDR1 SGHVS and CDR2 FQNEAQ. The CDR3 DNA is TGTGCCAGCAGCTTAGGATTCTTACTAGCGGGATACGAGCAGTACTTC. Translated: CASSLGFLLAGYEQYF.

The chain recombines TRBV15 with TRBJ2-1; 7 nucleotides align to TRBD2. The V and J ends lost 1 base and 4 bases, in that order; junction bases with no gene match: 13. Germline V gives CDR1 LNHNV, CDR2 YYDKDF (reference sequence). This CDR3 is 18 amino acids long. CDR3 loop: CATSRGGGSGGVYNEQFF. Written as DNA, the CDR3 is TGTGCCACCAGCAGAGGGGGGGGGAGCGGTGGGGTTTACAATGAGCAGTTCTTC. Full variable domain (remainder filled in from reference TRBV15 and TRBJ2-1): DAMVIQNPRYQVTQFGKPVTLSCSQTLNHNVMYWYQQKSSQAPKLLFHYYDKDFNNEADTPDNFQSRRPNTSFCFLDIRSPGLGDTAMYLCATSRGGGSGGVYNEQFFGPGTRLTVL.

V gene TRBV11-2 combines with J gene TRBJ2-3, with 9 nucleotides matching TRBD2. This CDR3 is built from 16 residues. The germline V gene encodes CDR1 SGHAT and CDR2 FQNNGV. With V trimmed by 5 bases and J by 5 bases, 11 bases remained unmatched. The chain's CDR3 is CASSPRLAAMGDTQYF. The CDR3 DNA reads as TGTGCCAGCAGCCCCCGACTAGCGGCAATGGGAGATACGCAGTATTTT.

The gene calls are TRBV27 and TRBJ1-2, with D hard to call. Looked up from germline, CDR1 is MNHEY and CDR2 is SMNVEV (reference sequence). V was trimmed by 7 bases and J by 6 bases, leaving 3 bases between them. The CDR3 consists of 9 residues. CDR3 bases: TGTGCCAGCATAGATGGCTACACCTTC. Its protein is CASIDGYTF.

The chain uses TRBV25-1 and TRBJ1-5; possibly TRBD1 for D (5 bases). The germline CDR1 and CDR2 sequences are MGHDK and SYGVNS. The ends were cut back, 1 base at V and 3 bases at J, with 13 bases in the middle. The CDR3 extends over 16 amino acids. The CDR3 loop reads CASSESGDSLNQPQHF. In DNA form, the CDR3 reads TGTGCCAGCAGTGAATCGGGCGACAGCCTCAATCAGCCCCAGCATTTT.

This clone appeared a single time. This rearrangement joins TRBV7-2 to TRBJ1-3; no clear D gene. CDR3 length: 16 amino acids. Germline values: CDR1 SGHTA, CDR2 FQGNSA. V was trimmed by 3 bases and J by 2 bases, leaving 14 bases between them. The CDR3 sequence: CASSLSQQTTGNTIYF. Here the CDR3 DNA reads TGTGCCAGCAGCTTGAGTCAGCAGACTACTGGAAACACCATATATTTT.